These 24 T cell receptor beta chains originate from one sample sequenced in a study of pediatric ulcerative colitis. The rectum was sampled with one to two pinch biopsies at colonoscopy. Profiled with immunoSEQ multiplex PCR; TCRdb holds only in-frame clones, not every one. The table records approximately 40,000 clones, roughly 82% of them present only once. The source material was gut tissue. The receptors were sampled from a boy between 10 and 17 years old with severe ulcerative colitis.

The V gene is TRBV4-1, the J gene TRBJ2-6; D might be TRBD2 (5 bases). CDR1 and CDR2 (germline): MGHRA, YSYEKL. V was pared by 1 base and J by 0 bases, with 10 bases between. CDR3 length: 17 amino acids. The CDR3 bases are TGCGCCAGCAGCCAAGTAGTCGGGGTCTCTGGGGCCAACGTCCTGACTTTC. Amino acids: CASSQVVGVSGANVLTF.

The rearrangement links TRBV6-1 to TRBJ2-7, with D maybe TRBD2 (6 bases). V was cut by 6 bases and J by 3 bases, with 15 bases left in between. Germline V gives CDR1 MNHNS, CDR2 SASEGT. The CDR3 has 14 residues. In DNA, the CDR3 is TGTGCCAGCAGCGCTAGACTAGAGATCTACGAGCAGTACTTC. The encoded protein is CASSARLEIYEQYF.

Written as DNA, the CDR3 is TGTGCCAGCAGCAAGGACAGGGTGAACACTGAAGCTTTCTTT. It codes for CASSKDRVNTEAFF. This chain joins TRBV7-3 and TRBJ1-1, with 8 bases fitting TRBD1. The germline gives CDR1 SGHTA, CDR2 FQGTGA. The length of the CDR3 is 14 residues. The trim removed 5 bases at V and 0 bases at J, leaving 2 bases unmatched.

DNA for the CDR3: TGTGCCAGCTCACCATTTATTGTGAGACAGGTGAACACTGAAGCTTTCTTT. This codes for CASSPFIVRQVNTEAFF. The chain has TRBV18 and TRBJ1-1, with a weak D call TRBD1 (6 bases). V dropped 2 bases and J dropped 0 bases, with 16 bases sitting between them. This CDR3 has 17 residues. Per the germline V gene, CDR1 is KGHSH and CDR2 is LQKENI.

This clone was counted a single time. The rearrangement joins TRBV19 to TRBJ1-1; tentative D call: TRBD1 (6 bases). CDR1 LNHDA and CDR2 SQIVND come from the germline V gene (reference sequence). V was shortened by 4 bases and J by 8 bases, with 11 bases between the two germline ends. The CDR3 contains 12 residues. This CDR3 reads CASSSWTDEAFF. The CDR3 DNA is TGTGCCAGTAGTAGCTGGACAGACGAAGCTTTCTTT.

The chain uses TRBV5-3 and TRBJ1-1; D perhaps matches TRBD1 (5 bases). TRBV5-3 is given ORF status, its function remaining uncertain. This CDR3 comprises 12 residues. Trimming removed 2 bases from V and 6 bases from J, with 8 bases in between. The CDR3, as DNA: TGTGCCAGAAGCTTAAGGGGCGCTGAAGCTTTCTTT. It is translated as CARSLRGAEAFF.

The CDR3, as DNA: TGTGCCAGCAGCTTGGGGGACCTAGGCTCTGGGGCCAACGTCCTGACTTTC. This gives the protein CASSLGDLGSGANVLTF. The chain couples TRBV5-6 to TRBJ2-6; D assignment may be TRBD1 or TRBD2 (5 bases each). Between the trimmed V and J ends, which lost 0 bases and 0 bases, there was a span of 10 bases. The CDR3 runs to 17 residues. CDR1 SGHDT and CDR2 YYEEEE come from the germline V gene.

J is TRBJ1-5 and V is TRBV28; no definite D call. V gave up 3 bases and J gave up 10 bases, with 13 bases separating them. Per germline, CDR1 MDHEN and CDR2 SYDVKM. The length of the CDR3 is 13 residues. CDR3 residues: CASSFDSTLPQHF. CDR3 sequence (DNA): TGTGCCAGCAGTTTCGACTCAACCCTTCCCCAGCATTTT. The whole variable domain, filled in from reference TRBV28 and TRBJ1-5, reads DVKVTQSSRYLVKRTGEKVFLECVQDMDHENMFWYRQDPGLGLRLIYFSYDVKMKEKGDIPEGYSVSREKKERFSLILESASTNQTSMYLCASSFDSTLPQHFGDGTRLSIL.

This clone turned up a few times. The chain uses TRBV2 and TRBJ1-2; D remains ambiguous. V lost 8 bases and J 4 bases, leaving 14 bases between the germline ends. The germline gives CDR1 SNHLY, CDR2 FYNNEI. This CDR3 region has 13 residues. The chain's CDR3 is CASDTSPTYGYTF. Written as DNA, the CDR3 is TGTGCCAGCGATACATCGCCCACCTATGGCTACACCTTC. The full variable domain, its missing parts supplied by reference TRBV2 and TRBJ1-2, is EPEVTQTPSHQVTQMGQEVILRCVPISNHLYFYWYRQILGQKVEFLVSFYNNEISEKSEIFDDQFSVERPDGSNFTLKIRSTKLEDSAMYFCASDTSPTYGYTFGSGTRLTVV.

This chain links TRBV15 with TRBJ2-7, with 7 bases lining up with TRBD1. Looked up from germline, CDR1 is LNHNV and CDR2 is YYDKDF (reference sequence). The CDR3 sequence is 14 residues long. With 0 bases clipped from V and 4 bases from J, the junction kept 3 bases outside the gene matches. In nucleotides, the CDR3 is TGTGCCACCAGCAGAGACCGACAGGGTTACGAGCAGTACTTC. Its translation: CATSRDRQGYEQYF.

This chain connects TRBV10-3 to TRBJ2-2; D might be TRBD1 (6 bases). Trimming removed 10 bases from V and 0 bases from J, with 12 bases in between. Germline CDR1 and CDR2: ENHRY and SYGVKD. The CDR3 runs to 14 residues. DNA of the CDR3: TGTGCCACTACGGGACAATCGAACACCGGGGAGCTGTTTTTT. Amino acids: CATTGQSNTGELFF.

The chain is built from TRBV7-9 and TRBJ2-3, with D uncertain. The CDR3 loop spans 14 amino acids. From germline, CDR1 is SEHNR and CDR2 FQNEAQ (reference sequence). The ends were cut back, 3 bases at V and 2 bases at J, with 9 bases in the middle. In DNA, the CDR3 is TGTGCCAGCAGCTTTGGGGTGGACACAGATACGCAGTATTTT. Its protein is CASSFGVDTDTQYF.

This clone was picked up one time. This rearrangement joins TRBV5-1 to TRBJ1-1; no reliable D call. Looked up from germline, CDR1 is SGHRS and CDR2 is YFSETQ. The CDR3 is made up of 14 amino acids. Trimming stripped 2 bases from V and 0 bases from J, with 8 bases between. The CDR3 DNA sequence: TGCGCCAGCAGCTTTATGATGATGAACACTGAAGCTTTCTTT. Translation: CASSFMMMNTEAFF.

The chain combines TRBV7-9 with TRBJ1-5; D is uncertain. The CDR3 has 12 residues. The germline V and J ends were trimmed by 1 base and 6 bases, with 4 bases remaining between them. CDR1 SEHNR and CDR2 FQNEAQ come from the germline V gene (reference sequence). The CDR3 nucleotides read TGTGCCAGCAGCTTAGATGGTCAGCCCCAGCATTTT. Translating it yields CASSLDGQPQHF.

The chain uses TRBV6-1 and TRBJ2-2; 7 nucleotides align to TRBD2. After removal of 0 bases from V and 3 bases from J, the junction contained 19 bases not matched to a gene. Germline lookup yields CDR1 MNHNS and CDR2 SASEGT. This CDR3 has 21 amino acids. The DNA for the CDR3 is TGTGCCAGCAGTGAAGCACATCCTAGTGGGGAGGGATTTCTATACACCGGGGAGCTGTTTTTT. It specifies CASSEAHPSGEGFLYTGELFF.

This clone was seen more than once but under ten times. This rearrangement joins TRBV6-5 to TRBJ1-2; no clear D. The CDR3 is made up of 14 amino acids. With 4 bases removed from V and 1 base from J, the gap between germline ends came to 10 bases. Germline-derived CDR1 and CDR2 are MNHEY and SVGAGI. The CDR3 loop is CASSFRPSNYGYTF. The CDR3 DNA reads TGTGCCAGCAGTTTCCGACCTAGTAACTATGGCTACACCTTC.

This chain connects TRBV5-6 to TRBJ2-1; a weak D match, TRBD1 (5 bases). Germline CDR1 and CDR2: SGHDT and YYEEEE. The CDR3 length is 12 residues. Trimming left V 1 base short and J 9 bases short, with 8 bases between. The DNA of the CDR3 is TGTGCCAGCAGCTTGATAGGGGCTGAGCAGTTCTTC. Encoded protein: CASSLIGAEQFF.

This clone was seen a handful of times. This sequence joins TRBV2 and TRBJ1-5; D is unresolved. Deletions cut 3 bases from V and 6 bases from J, with 9 bases between. The CDR3 totals 13 residues. The germline V gene encodes CDR1 SNHLY and CDR2 FYNNEI. CDR3 residues: CASSETFSQPQHF. The CDR3 DNA is TGTGCCAGCAGTGAGACGTTTAGTCAGCCCCAGCATTTT.

The genes are TRBV14 and TRBJ1-2; the D gene is possibly TRBD1 (5 bases). Trimming cost V 1 base and J 4 bases, with 13 bases left between them. Germline V gives CDR1 SGHDN, CDR2 FVKESK. The CDR3 contains 15 residues. The CDR3 DNA follows: TGTGCCAGCAGCCAAGTAGTAGGGGCGGCCTATGGCTACACCTTC. It codes for CASSQVVGAAYGYTF.

CDR3 nucleotides: TGCAGCGTTCGATACCTGAGCACCGGGGAGCTGTTTTTT. Encoded protein: CSVRYLSTGELFF. J is TRBJ2-2 and V is TRBV29-1; D remains ambiguous. V was clipped by 5 bases and J by 4 bases, with 11 bases between them. Germline V CDR1 and CDR2: SQVTM, ANQGSEA. This CDR3 is 13 amino acids long.

The rearrangement joins TRBV5-6 to TRBJ2-6, with 11 bases fitting TRBD2. V was pared by 4 bases and J by 4 bases, with 7 bases of the junction left unmatched. Germline CDR1 reads SGHDT; CDR2 reads YYEEEE. There are 17 residues in the CDR3. DNA of the CDR3: TGTGCCAGCAGCGGGGGACTAGCGGTGGGAGGGGCCAACGTCCTGACTTTC. Translation gives CASSGGLAVGGANVLTF.

This clone is labeled as medium-sized. The chain employs TRBV7-9 and TRBJ1-3, with D possibly being TRBD1 (5 bases). Germline CDR1 SEHNR, CDR2 FQNEAQ (reference sequence). Trimming took 8 bases from V and 3 from J, leaving 14 bases between them. This CDR3 has 14 amino acids. The CDR3 DNA is TGTGCCAGCCAAGAACAGGCCCTTGGAAACACCATATATTTT. Residues: CASQEQALGNTIYF.

The genes are TRBV11-2 and TRBJ1-1; D remains unclear. Deletions cut 2 bases from V and 11 bases from J, with 12 bases between. From germline, CDR1 is SGHAT and CDR2 FQNNGV. This CDR3 region has 12 residues. DNA of the CDR3: TGTGCCAGCAGCTTACTAGCTTCTGGCGCTTTCTTT. This encodes CASSLLASGAFF.

The CDR3 sequence: CASSWDGGYGYTF. The CDR3 region has the DNA TGTGCCAGCAGTTGGGACGGGGGCTATGGCTACACCTTC. The gene calls are TRBV27 and TRBJ1-2, with D perhaps TRBD1 (5 bases). With 4 bases removed from V and 4 bases from J, the gap between germline ends came to 10 bases. The CDR3 extends over 13 amino acids. Germline V lookup: CDR1 MNHEY, CDR2 SMNVEV (reference sequence).